This T cell receptor beta chain emerged from a study of CD8 T cells in Susac syndrome. Across the study: Blood was drawn from patients with Susac syndrome. At that point, they were therapy-naive, on corticosteroids, or on intravenous immunoglobulin alone.

Random hexamers primed reverse transcription of about 0.45 to 1 ug RNA. A multiplex approach, immunoSEQ multiplex PCR, amplified TCR beta CDR3 across 54 Vbeta and 13 Jbeta. TCRdb fed the immunoSEQ multiplex PCR reads into MiXCR, producing one record per CDR3 protein. The table shows under 95,000 distinct CDR3 sequences, with about 94% occurring only once. Study-wide results and limits: Within Susac syndrome CD4+ T cell repertoires, clonal expansion was not evident.

The count of this clonotype is one. Its antigen is currently unknown. The diagnostic criteria were recently defined, and patients with Susac syndrome met them for definite or probable disease. The CDR3 runs 14 residues. Losses at the gene ends were 6 bases for V and 1 base for J; bases not matched to a gene: 7. Germline assignment: CDR1 SGHRS and CDR2 YFSETQ. The sample comprised CD4+ T cells from PBMCs. The chain uses TRBV5-1 and TRBJ2-7; the match to TRBD1 covers 7 bases. This clonotype originated in a human donor with Susac syndrome. In DNA, the CDR3 is TGCGCCAGCACCTCACAGGGGCGATCCTACGAGCAGTACTTC. Translating gives CASTSQGRSYEQYF.